Listed here is a single TCR beta chain. PCR primers comprised 60 Vbeta and 13 Jbeta primers. Clones were sequenced by immunoSEQ multiplex PCR, and TCRdb holds only the in-frame ones, with some missing. Here the sample spans more than 95,000 clones, 78% being singletons. V gave up 4 bases and J gave up 1 base, with 10 bases separating them. Germline V gene lookup returns CDR1 KGHSH and CDR2 LQKENI. CDR3 size: 14 residues. The record originates from a study of cytomegalovirus exposure and HLA in healthy donors. This TCR derives from a man aged 25-40 years in good health and CMV-seropositive. J is TRBJ2-5 and V is TRBV18; tentative D call: TRBD1 (5 bases). The sample comprised PBMCs. CDR3 amino acids: CASSRSRGQETQYF. CDR3 nucleotide sequence: TGTGCCAGCTCACGGTCAAGGGGCCAAGAGACCCAGTACTTC.